The 4 T cell receptor beta chains below come from one sample, sequenced in a study of OX40 agonist ivuxolimab in advanced cancers. Sequencing used immunoSEQ multiplex PCR; TCRdb keeps in-frame clones, though not all of them. The sample includes 70,000 to 95,000 clones, roughly 80% seen only once; the top ten take about 1.7%. This material consisted of CD4+ or CD8+ T cells sorted from blood, taken in a trial of the OX40 agonist ivuxolimab. The source is an adult with an advanced solid tumor such as melanoma, head and neck, liver or kidney cancer.

The rearrangement uses TRBV5-1 and TRBJ2-3; D might be TRBD1 (5 bases). The germline CDR1 and CDR2 sequences are SGHRS and YFSETQ. CDR3 size: 14 residues. V lost 0 bases and J 4 bases, leaving 9 bases between the germline ends. Here the CDR3 reads CASSLDPGPDTQYF. For the CDR3, the DNA is TGCGCCAGCAGCTTGGATCCAGGGCCAGATACGCAGTATTTT.

The chain has TRBV4-1 and TRBJ2-1, with 8 bases identical to TRBD1. CDR3 size: 15 residues. V lost 4 bases, J lost 8 bases, and 10 bases stayed unmatched. Germline V gives CDR1 MGHRA, CDR2 YSYEKL. The CDR3 DNA is TGCGCCAGCAGCCTTATCTGGGCAGGGGGCCATGAGCAGTTCTTC. Its translation: CASSLIWAGGHEQFF.

The V and J genes are TRBV5-8 and TRBJ1-5; 8 nucleotides match TRBD1. V was clipped by 4 bases and J by 3 bases; unmatched bases: 9. This CDR3 comprises 16 residues. Per the germline V gene, CDR1 is SGHTS and CDR2 is YDEGEE. CDR3 residues: CASSLWTGQVNQPQHF. The CDR3 bases are TGTGCCAGCAGCCTCTGGACAGGGCAGGTCAATCAGCCCCAGCATTTT.

The V and J genes are TRBV2 and TRBJ1-1; 7 bases fit TRBD1. This CDR3 is 14 amino acids long. The junction had 12 bases not matched to a gene; V was cut back by 10 bases and J by 4 bases. Germline CDR1 reads SNHLY; CDR2 reads FYNNEI. DNA for the CDR3: TGTGCCAAAGCAGGGGGACAGCGGGGCACTGAAGCTTTCTTT. Residues: CAKAGGQRGTEAFF. The variable domain in full, with the rest retrieved from reference TRBV2 and TRBJ1-1, is EPEVTQTPSHQVTQMGQEVILRCVPISNHLYFYWYRQILGQKVEFLVSFYNNEISEKSEIFDDQFSVERPDGSNFTLKIRSTKLEDSAMYFCAKAGGQRGTEAFFGQGTRLTVV.